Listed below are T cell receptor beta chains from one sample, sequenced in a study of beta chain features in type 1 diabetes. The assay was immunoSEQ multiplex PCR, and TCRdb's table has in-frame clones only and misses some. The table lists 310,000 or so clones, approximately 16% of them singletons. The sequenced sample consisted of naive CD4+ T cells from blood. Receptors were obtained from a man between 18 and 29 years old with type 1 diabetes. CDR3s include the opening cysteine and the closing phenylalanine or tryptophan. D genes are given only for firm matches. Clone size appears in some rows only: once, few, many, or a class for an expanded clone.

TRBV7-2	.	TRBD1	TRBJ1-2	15	TGTGCCAGCAGCTCGACAGGGACGGCTAACTATGGCTACACCTTC	CASSSTGTANYGYTF
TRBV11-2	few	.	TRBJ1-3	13	TGTGCCAGCAGCACTCGGGAAGGAAACACCATATATTTT	CASSTREGNTIYF
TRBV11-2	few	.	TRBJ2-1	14	TGTGCCAGCACCCCCGTTGCGGGATACAATGAGCAGTTCTTC	CASTPVAGYNEQFF
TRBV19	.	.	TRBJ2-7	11	TGTGCCAGTGGTGGCAGGGGCGAGCAGTACTTC	CASGGRGEQYF
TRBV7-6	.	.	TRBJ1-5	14	TGTGCCAGCAGCTTAGTGGGGGGAGGACAGCCCCAGCATTTT	CASSLVGGGQPQHF
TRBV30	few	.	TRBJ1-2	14	TGTGCCTGGAATACACAGGTACTCTACAATGGCTACACCTTC	CAWNTQVLYNGYTF
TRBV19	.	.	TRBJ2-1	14	TGTGCCAGTAGTCGGGTTAGACAGAACAATGAGCAGTTCTTC	CASSRVRQNNEQFF
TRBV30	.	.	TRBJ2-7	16	TGTGCCTGGGGGGTACCACAGGTGACGGCCACCTACGAGCAGTACTTC	CAWGVPQVTATYEQYF
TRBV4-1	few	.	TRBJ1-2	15	TGCGCCAGCAGCCAAGATTTTGACAGATACTATGGCTACACCTTC	CASSQDFDRYYGYTF
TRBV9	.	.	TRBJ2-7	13	TGTGCCAGCAGCTTAGGGGAGTTCTACGAGCAGTACTTC	CASSLGEFYEQYF
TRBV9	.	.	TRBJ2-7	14	TGTGCCAGCAGCGTAGGGAGCAGCTCCTACGAGCAGTACTTC	CASSVGSSSYEQYF
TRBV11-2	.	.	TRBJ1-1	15	TGTGCCAGCAGCTTATTTACGGCGCGCGGCACTGAAGCTTTCTTT	CASSLFTARGTEAFF
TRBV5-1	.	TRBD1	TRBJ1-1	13	TGCGCCAGCAGCTCACAGGGGCTCCGACGAGCTTTCTTT	CASSSQGLRRAFF
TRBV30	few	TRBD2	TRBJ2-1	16	TGTGCCTGGAGCCGCCGGGGGGGGACCCGCTACAATGAGCAGTTCTTC	CAWSRRGGTRYNEQFF
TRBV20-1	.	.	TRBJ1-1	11	TGCAGTGCCCCGTTACTCCCTGAAGCTTTCTTT	CSAPLLPEAFF
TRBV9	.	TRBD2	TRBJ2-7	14	TGTGCCAGCAGCTTGACTAGCGGGAGTGGTGAGCAGTACTTC	CASSLTSGSGEQYF
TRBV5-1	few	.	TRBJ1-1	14	TGCGCCAGCAGCCAAGACGGAGGGGACACTGAAGCTTTCTTT	CASSQDGGDTEAFF
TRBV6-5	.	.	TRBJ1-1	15	TGTGCCAGCAGTAGGACGGGAGGGAGCGACACTGAAGCTTTCTTT	CASSRTGGSDTEAFF
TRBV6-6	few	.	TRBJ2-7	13	TGTGCCAGCAGCGGCACAGGTTACTACGAGCAGTACTTC	CASSGTGYYEQYF
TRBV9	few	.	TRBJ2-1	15	TGTGCCAGCAGCCCTCTTTGGCTAGCACACAATGAGCAGTTCTTC	CASSPLWLAHNEQFF
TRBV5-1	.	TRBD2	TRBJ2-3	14	TGCGCCAGCGGGACTAGACTGGGCGGGGATACGCAGTATTTT	CASGTRLGGDTQYF
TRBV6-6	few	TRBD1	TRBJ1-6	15	TGTGCCAGCAGTAGCCCTGGACAGGACTTCCCACCCCTCCACTTT	CASSSPGQDFPPLHF
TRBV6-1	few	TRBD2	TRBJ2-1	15	TGTGCCAGCAGTGAACAAGCGGGAGTCTACAATGAGCAGTTCTTC	CASSEQAGVYNEQFF
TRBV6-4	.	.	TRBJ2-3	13	TGTGCCAGCAGTCGCATTCTAGCAGATACGCAGTATTTT	CASSRILADTQYF
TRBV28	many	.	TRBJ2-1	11	TGTGCCAGCCGTTCATACAATGAGCAGTTCTTC	CASRSYNEQFF
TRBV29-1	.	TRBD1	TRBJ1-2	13	TGCAGCGTAGTTACAGGGGGGGACTATGGCTACACCTTC	CSVVTGGDYGYTF
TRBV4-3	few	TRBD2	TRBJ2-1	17	TGCGCCAGCAGCCGAGGGACTAGCGGGGGTCTATGGGGTGAGCAGTTCTTC	CASSRGTSGGLWGEQFF
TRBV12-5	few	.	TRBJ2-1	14	TGTGCTAGTGGGAAGTCGAGCTCCTACAATGAGCAGTTCTTC	CASGKSSSYNEQFF
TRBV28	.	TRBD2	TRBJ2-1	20	TGTGCCAGCAGTTTCCGTCTTTGGCGGGAGAGGGGCAGCTCCTACAATGAGCAGTTCTTC	CASSFRLWRERGSSYNEQFF
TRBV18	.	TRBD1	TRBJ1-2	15	TGTGCCAGCTCAAAGGACAGGGCAGACTCCTATGGCTACACCTTC	CASSKDRADSYGYTF
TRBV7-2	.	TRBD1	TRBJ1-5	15	TGTGCCAGCAGCCAGCAGGGGACAGACAATCAGCCCCAGCATTTT	CASSQQGTDNQPQHF
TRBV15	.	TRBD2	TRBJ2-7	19	TGTGCCACCAGCAGAGGACGGTTCGGACTAGCGGGGGCCGGCTACGAGCAGTACTTC	CATSRGRFGLAGAGYEQYF
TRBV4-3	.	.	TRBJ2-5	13	TGCGCCAGCAGCCAAGATCCGGGAGAGACCCAGTACTTC	CASSQDPGETQYF
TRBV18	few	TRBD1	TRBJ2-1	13	TGTGCCAGCTCACCGGGACAGTACAATGAGCAGTTCTTC	CASSPGQYNEQFF
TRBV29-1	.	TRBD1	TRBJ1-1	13	TGCAGCGTCCGGGGACAGGGTTATACTGAAGCTTTCTTT	CSVRGQGYTEAFF
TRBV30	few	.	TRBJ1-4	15	TGTGCCTGGAGTTTCTGGACTGGTTTTAACGAAAAACTGTTTTTT	CAWSFWTGFNEKLFF
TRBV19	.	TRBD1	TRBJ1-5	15	TGTGCCAGTAGTACCCGGGACAGGGACAATCAGCCCCAGCATTTT	CASSTRDRDNQPQHF
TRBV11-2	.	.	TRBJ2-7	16	TGTGCCAGCAGCTCCCTATTTGGGCGACAGGCCTACGAGCAGTACTTC	CASSSLFGRQAYEQYF
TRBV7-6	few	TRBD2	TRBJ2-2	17	TGTGCCAGCAGCCTTCAGCGGGGGGGCCGGGACACCGGGGAGCTGTTTTTT	CASSLQRGGRDTGELFF
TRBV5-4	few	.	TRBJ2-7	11	TGTGCCAGCAGCTCATCCTACGAGCAGTACTTC	CASSSSYEQYF
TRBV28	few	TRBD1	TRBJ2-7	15	TGTGCCAGCAGTTACAGGGGAACGGTAGGGTACGAGCAGTACTTC	CASSYRGTVGYEQYF
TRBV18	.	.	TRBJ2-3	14	TGTGCCAGCTCACCAGGCGGCAGCACAGATACGCAGTATTTT	CASSPGGSTDTQYF
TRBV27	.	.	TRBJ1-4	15	TGTGCCAGCAGAACCGCGGGCGGCCTGGGTGAAAAACTGTTTTTT	CASRTAGGLGEKLFF
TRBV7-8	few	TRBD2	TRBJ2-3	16	TGTGCCAGCAGCTCACGACTAGCGGGAGGACGAGATACGCAGTATTTT	CASSSRLAGGRDTQYF
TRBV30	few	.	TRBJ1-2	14	TGTGCCTGGACAGGGGCTGAGCCTAACTATGGCTACACCTTC	CAWTGAEPNYGYTF
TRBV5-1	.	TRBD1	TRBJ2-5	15	TGCGCCAGCAGCCTAACGGGACAGGAAGCCGAGACCCAGTACTTC	CASSLTGQEAETQYF
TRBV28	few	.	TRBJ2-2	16	TGTGCCAGCAGTTTGGGGCAGTTAACGAACACCGGGGAGCTGTTTTTT	CASSLGQLTNTGELFF
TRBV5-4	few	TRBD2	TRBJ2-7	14	TGTGCCAGCAGCTTGGAACTAGCGGGACGCGAGCAGTACTTC	CASSLELAGREQYF
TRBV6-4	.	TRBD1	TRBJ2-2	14	TGTGCCAGCAGCCGGACAGGGGGCACCGGGGAGCTGTTTTTT	CASSRTGGTGELFF
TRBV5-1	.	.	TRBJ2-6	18	TGCGCCAGCAGCTTGGCCGGGACAACGCGCTCTGGGGCCAACGTCCTGACTTTC	CASSLAGTTRSGANVLTF
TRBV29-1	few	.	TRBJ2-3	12	TGCAGCGCTGATCCTCAGGGAAATACGCAGTATTTT	CSADPQGNTQYF
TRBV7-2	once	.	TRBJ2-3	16	TGTGCCAGCAGGCCCCATAAAGGGGCGGGCACAGATACGCAGTATTTT	CASRPHKGAGTDTQYF
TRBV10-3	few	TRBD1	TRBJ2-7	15	TGTGCCATCAGTGACAAGGGGACAGGGATCAACGAGCAGTACTTC	CAISDKGTGINEQYF
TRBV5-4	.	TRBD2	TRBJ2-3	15	TGTGCCAGCAGCTTCGGGGGGGTTAGCACAGATACGCAGTATTTT	CASSFGGVSTDTQYF
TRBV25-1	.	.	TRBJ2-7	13	TGTGCCAGCGGGGGACTGGACTCCTACGAGCAGTACTTC	CASGGLDSYEQYF